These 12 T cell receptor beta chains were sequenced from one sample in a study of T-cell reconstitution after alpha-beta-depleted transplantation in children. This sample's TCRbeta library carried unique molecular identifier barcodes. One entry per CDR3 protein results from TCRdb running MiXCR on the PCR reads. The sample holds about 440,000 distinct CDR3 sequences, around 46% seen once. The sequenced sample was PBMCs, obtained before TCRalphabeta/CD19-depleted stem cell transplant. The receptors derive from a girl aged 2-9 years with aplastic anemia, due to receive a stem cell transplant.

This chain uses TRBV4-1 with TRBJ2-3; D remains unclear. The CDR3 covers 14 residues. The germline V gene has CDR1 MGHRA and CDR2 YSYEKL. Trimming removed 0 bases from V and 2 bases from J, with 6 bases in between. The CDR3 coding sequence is TGCGCCAGCAGCCAAGAGGGTCACACAGATACGCAGTATTTT. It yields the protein CASSQEGHTDTQYF.

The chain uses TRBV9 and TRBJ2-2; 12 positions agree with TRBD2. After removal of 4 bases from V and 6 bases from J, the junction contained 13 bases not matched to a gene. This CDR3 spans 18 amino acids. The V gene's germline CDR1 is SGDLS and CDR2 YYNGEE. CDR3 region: CASSSSSGGAVGAGELFF. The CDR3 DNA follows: TGTGCCAGCAGCTCCTCTAGCGGGGGGGCCGTAGGAGCCGGGGAGCTGTTTTTT.

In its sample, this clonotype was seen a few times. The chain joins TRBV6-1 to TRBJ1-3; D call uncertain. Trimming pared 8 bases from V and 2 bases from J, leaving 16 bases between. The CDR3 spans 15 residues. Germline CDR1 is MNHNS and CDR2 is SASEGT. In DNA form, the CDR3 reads TGTGCCAGCCTCGGGGAGGGTATGACTGGAAACACCATATATTTT. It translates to CASLGEGMTGNTIYF.

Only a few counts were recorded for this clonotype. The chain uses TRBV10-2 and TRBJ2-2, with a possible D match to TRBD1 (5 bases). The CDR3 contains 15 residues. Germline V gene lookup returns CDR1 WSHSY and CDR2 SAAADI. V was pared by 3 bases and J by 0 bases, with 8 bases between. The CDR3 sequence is CASSERTTNTGELFF. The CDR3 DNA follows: TGCGCCAGCAGTGAACGGACAACGAACACCGGGGAGCTGTTTTTT.

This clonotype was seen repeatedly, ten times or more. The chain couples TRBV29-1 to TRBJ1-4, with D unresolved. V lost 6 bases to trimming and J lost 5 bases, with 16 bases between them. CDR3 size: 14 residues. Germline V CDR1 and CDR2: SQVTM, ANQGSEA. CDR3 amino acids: CSVPEGGINEKLFF. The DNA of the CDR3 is TGCAGCGTCCCGGAGGGCGGCATCAATGAAAAACTGTTTTTT.

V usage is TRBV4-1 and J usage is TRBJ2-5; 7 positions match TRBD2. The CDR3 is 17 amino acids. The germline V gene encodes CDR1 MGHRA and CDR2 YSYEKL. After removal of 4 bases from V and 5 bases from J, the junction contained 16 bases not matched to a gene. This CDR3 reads CASSPTSRAGSGETQYF. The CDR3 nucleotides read TGCGCCAGCAGCCCAACATCCAGAGCGGGGAGCGGGGAGACCCAGTACTTC.

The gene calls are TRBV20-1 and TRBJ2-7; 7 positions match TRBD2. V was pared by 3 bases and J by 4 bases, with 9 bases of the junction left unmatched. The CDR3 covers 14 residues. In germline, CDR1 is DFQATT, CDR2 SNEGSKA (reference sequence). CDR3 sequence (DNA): TGCAGTGCTAGCCCGACTAGCAGATTATACGAGCAGTACTTC. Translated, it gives CSASPTSRLYEQYF.

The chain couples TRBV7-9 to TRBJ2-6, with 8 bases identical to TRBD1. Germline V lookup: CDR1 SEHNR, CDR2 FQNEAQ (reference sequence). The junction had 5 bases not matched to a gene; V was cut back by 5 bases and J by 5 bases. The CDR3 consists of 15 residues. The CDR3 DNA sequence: TGTGCCAGCAGCGTCAGGGGGCCTAGGGCCAACGTCCTGACTTTC. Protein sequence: CASSVRGPRANVLTF.

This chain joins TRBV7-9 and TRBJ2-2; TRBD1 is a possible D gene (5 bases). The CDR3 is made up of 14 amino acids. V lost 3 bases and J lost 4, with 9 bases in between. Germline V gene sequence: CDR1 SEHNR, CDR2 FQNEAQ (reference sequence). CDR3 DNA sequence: TGTGCCAGCAGCTTCCAGGGTCCCACCGGGGAGCTGTTTTTT. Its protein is CASSFQGPTGELFF.

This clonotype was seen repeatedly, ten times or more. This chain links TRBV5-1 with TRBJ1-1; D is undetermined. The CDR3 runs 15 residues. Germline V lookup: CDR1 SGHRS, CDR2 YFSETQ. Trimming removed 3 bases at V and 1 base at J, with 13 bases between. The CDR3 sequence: CASSSQNGRNTEAFF. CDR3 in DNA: TGCGCCAGCAGCTCCCAAAACGGACGGAACACTGAAGCTTTCTTT.

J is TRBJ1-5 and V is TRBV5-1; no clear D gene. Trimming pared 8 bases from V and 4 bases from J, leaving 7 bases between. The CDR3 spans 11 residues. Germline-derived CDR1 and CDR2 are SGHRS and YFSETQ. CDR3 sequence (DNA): TGCGCCAGGAGTGTTAATCAGCCCCAGCATTTT. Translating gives CARSVNQPQHF.

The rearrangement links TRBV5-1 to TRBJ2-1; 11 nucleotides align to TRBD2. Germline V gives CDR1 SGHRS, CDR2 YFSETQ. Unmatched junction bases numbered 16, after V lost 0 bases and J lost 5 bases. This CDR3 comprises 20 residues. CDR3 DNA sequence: TGCGCCAGCAGCTTGGGCACAGACAAACCGGGACTAGCGGACCACAATGAGCAGTTCTTC. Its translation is CASSLGTDKPGLADHNEQFF.